This TCR beta chain came from a study of tumor-infiltrating lymphocytes in oesophageal squamous cell carcinoma. Germline V gene sequence: CDR1 SGHTA, CDR2 FQGNSA. The CDR3 totals 15 residues. Comments on this clonotype: Germline and junction disagree at one end, which may indicate a read error.

MiXCR, run by TCRdb on the PCR reads, gives a single entry per CDR3 protein. The data show roughly 17,000 distinct CDR3 sequences, about 51% seen once. The sequence was obtained from a female donor with esophageal squamous cell carcinoma. Sequencing was carried out using normal esophageal tissue next to the tumor. The genes are TRBV7-2 and TRBJ2-1, with a weak D call TRBD2 (6 bases). This CDR3 reads CASSHRDSYNSPLHF. The CDR3 DNA is TGTGCCAGCAGCCACCGGGACTCCTATAATTCACCCCTCCACTTC.